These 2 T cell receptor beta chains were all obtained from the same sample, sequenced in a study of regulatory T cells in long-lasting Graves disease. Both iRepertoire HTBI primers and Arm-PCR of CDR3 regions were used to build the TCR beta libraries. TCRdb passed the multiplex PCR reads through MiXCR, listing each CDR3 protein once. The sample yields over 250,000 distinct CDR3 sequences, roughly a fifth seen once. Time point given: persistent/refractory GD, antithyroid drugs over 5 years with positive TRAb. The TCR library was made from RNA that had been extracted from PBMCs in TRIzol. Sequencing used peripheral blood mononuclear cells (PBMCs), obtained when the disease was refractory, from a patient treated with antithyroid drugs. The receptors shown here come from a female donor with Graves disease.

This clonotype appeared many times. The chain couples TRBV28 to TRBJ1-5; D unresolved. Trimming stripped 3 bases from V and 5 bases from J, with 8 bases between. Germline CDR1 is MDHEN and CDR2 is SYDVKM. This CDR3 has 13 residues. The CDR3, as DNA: TGTGCCAGCAGTTTCATAGCAGATCAGCCCCAGCATTTT. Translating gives CASSFIADQPQHF.

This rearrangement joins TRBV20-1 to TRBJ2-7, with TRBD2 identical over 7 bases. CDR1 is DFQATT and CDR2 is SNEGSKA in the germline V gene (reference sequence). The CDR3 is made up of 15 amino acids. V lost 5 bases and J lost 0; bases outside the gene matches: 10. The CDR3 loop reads CSASSWDYYSYEQYF. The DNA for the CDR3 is TGCAGTGCTTCCTCCTGGGACTACTACTCCTACGAGCAGTACTTC.